The 18 T cell receptor beta chains in this list originate from one sample, sequenced in a study of metastatic and nonmetastatic thyroid tumors. Each patient went into thyroid surgery without having received any treatment. TCRdb used MiXCR to call clones anew from the PCR reads. The sample has around 25,000 clones, approximately 24% seen once. Sequences were obtained from blood. These TCRs come from a male donor with papillary thyroid cancer or a benign thyroid nodule (not recorded which). Some clones in this sample may be carry-over from other donors' samples.

Regarding this clone: This clone may be a read error of a much larger clone one base away. V and J are TRBV3-1 and TRBJ2-2, with D hard to call. Trimming cost V 7 bases and J 6 bases, with 9 bases left between them. CDR3 length: 12 amino acids. The germline gives CDR1 LGHDT, CDR2 YNNKEL (reference sequence). CDR3 sequence: CASIPLAGELFF. In DNA form, the CDR3 reads TGTGCCAGCATCCCATTAGCCGGGGAGCTGTTTTTT.

Here the CDR3 reads CSAEGHVRHEQYF. The CDR3 coding sequence is TGCAGTGCGGAGGGCCACGTGCGCCACGAGCAGTACTTC. The chain joins TRBV20-1 to TRBJ2-7, with TRBD2 as a possible D gene (6 bases). The germline V and J ends were trimmed by 6 bases and 5 bases, with 17 bases remaining between them. CDR1 DFQATT and CDR2 SNEGSKA come from the germline V gene (reference sequence). This CDR3 has 13 amino acids.

This clone was seen repeatedly, ten times or more. The V gene is TRBV4-1, the J gene TRBJ1-2, with a tentative D call TRBD1 (5 bases). V was cut by 2 bases and J by 2 bases, with 12 bases left in between. Germline loops: CDR1 MGHRA, CDR2 YSYEKL. The CDR3 is 15 residues long. CDR3 residues: CASSQKGPGNYGYTF. The CDR3 DNA is TGCGCCAGCAGCCAAAAGGGTCCAGGGAACTATGGCTACACCTTC.

This clone was counted between two and nine times. The chain combines TRBV3-1 with TRBJ1-4, with D tentatively TRBD1 (5 bases). The V end was cut by 3 bases, the J end by 13 bases, with 12 bases between. Per germline, CDR1 LGHDT and CDR2 YNNKEL (reference sequence). The CDR3 loop spans 12 amino acids. DNA for the CDR3: TGTGCCAGCAGCCAGGCTCGGGGGGGACTGTTTTTT. It specifies CASSQARGGLFF.

This clone has more than one count but fewer than ten. The rearrangement joins TRBV27 to TRBJ2-7, with 8 bases that match TRBD1. V lost 4 bases and J lost 2; bases outside the gene matches: 4. CDR3 length: 14 amino acids. Germline V lookup: CDR1 MNHEY, CDR2 SMNVEV (reference sequence). The chain's CDR3 is CASSSQTGAYEQYF. The CDR3 region has the DNA TGTGCCAGCAGTTCCCAGACAGGGGCCTACGAGCAGTACTTC.

Ten or more counts support this clone. The rearrangement uses TRBV9 and TRBJ2-1; TRBD1 matches at 7 bases. The CDR3 covers 16 residues. The ends lost 0 bases at V and 2 bases at J; junction bases unmatched: 5. Germline loops: CDR1 SGDLS, CDR2 YYNGEE. The DNA of the CDR3 is TGTGCCAGCAGCGTAGCCTTTCAGGGGGCCTACAATGAGCAGTTCTTC. Protein sequence: CASSVAFQGAYNEQFF. The entire variable domain, with the rest obtained from reference TRBV9 and TRBJ2-1, is as follows: DSGVTQTPKHLITATGQRVTLRCSPRSGDLSVYWYQQSLDQGLQFLIQYYNGEERAKGNILERFSAQQFPDLHSELNLSSLELGDSALYFCASSVAFQGAYNEQFFGPGTRLTVL.

V and J are TRBV12-3 or TRBV12-4 and TRBJ1-1; 7 bases align to TRBD1. V shed 7 bases and J 4 bases; nucleotides not matched to a gene: 9. The CDR3 extends over 14 amino acids. In nucleotides, the CDR3 is TGTGCCAGCATCCTCGGACAGGCCCTCACTGAAGCTTTCTTT. Amino acids: CASILGQALTEAFF.

This clone was detected a few times. The V call is TRBV2, the J call TRBJ1-3; D is uncertain. The CDR3 sequence is 15 residues long. CDR1 is SNHLY, CDR2 FYNNEI, per germline. The V end lost 6 bases, the J end lost 2 bases, and 14 bases lay between the germline ends. The CDR3: CASSSFLNPGNTIYF. CDR3 coding DNA: TGTGCCAGCAGCAGCTTTCTCAACCCTGGAAACACCATATATTTT.

Comments on this clone: The junction departs from the called germline gene at one end, perhaps through a read error. The rearrangement uses TRBV28 and TRBJ2-1, with 8 bases matching TRBD1. The CDR3 covers 12 residues. Germline V gives CDR1 MDHEN, CDR2 SYDVKM. The chain's CDR3 is CASSSRTGMEFF. The CDR3 bases are TGTGCGAGCAGTTCCCGGACAGGGATGGAGTTCTTC.

Here the CDR3 reads CASSLMSSGSHEQYF. DNA of the CDR3: TGTGCCAGCAGTTTAATGTCTAGCGGGAGCCACGAGCAGTACTTC. The chain uses TRBV27 and TRBJ2-7; 10 bases are shared with TRBD2. V lost 2 bases to trimming and J lost 5 bases; unmatched junction nucleotides: 6. The CDR3 consists of 15 residues. Per germline, CDR1 MNHEY and CDR2 SMNVEV (reference sequence).

Concerning this clone: One end of the junction fails to match germline, which may point to a read error. This chain links TRBV9 with TRBJ1-5; D unclear. This CDR3 is built from 15 residues. CDR1 is SGDLS and CDR2 is YYNGEE in the germline V gene. The CDR3 spells CASSDQPDSNQHQHF. DNA of the CDR3: TGTGCCAGCAGCGATCAGCCAGATAGCAATCAGCACCAGCATTTT. Full variable domain (remainder filled in from reference TRBV9 and TRBJ1-5): DSGVTQTPKHLITATGQRVTLRCSPRSGDLSVYWYQQSLDQGLQFLIQYYNGEERAKGNILERFSAQQFPDLHSELNLSSLELGDSALYFCASSDQPDSNQHQHFGDGTRLSIL.

This rearrangement joins TRBV20-1 to TRBJ2-4, with 8 bases fitting TRBD2. The V gene's germline CDR1 is DFQATT and CDR2 SNEGSKA (reference sequence). CDR3 length equals 15 residues. V lost 3 bases, J lost 0 bases, and 4 bases stayed unmatched. The CDR3 DNA follows: TGCAGTGCTAGCGGGAGGGCCAGAGCCAAAAACATTCAGTACTTC. Protein sequence: CSASGRARAKNIQYF.

This clone was detected many times. The chain links TRBV30 to TRBJ1-5; TRBD1 matches 9 bases. Germline CDR1 and CDR2: GTSNPN and SVGIG (reference sequence). The V segment lost 3 bases and the J segment 6 bases; nucleotides outside the gene matches: 9. This CDR3 is 15 amino acids long. CDR3 residues: CAWREQGALGQPQHF. CDR3 DNA sequence: TGTGCCTGGAGGGAACAGGGGGCATTAGGTCAGCCCCAGCATTTT.

This chain uses TRBV28 with TRBJ1-2; perhaps TRBD1 as D (5 bases). Per germline, CDR1 MDHEN and CDR2 SYDVKM. This CDR3 is built from 15 residues. V lost 5 bases and J lost 7, with 20 bases in between. CDR3 DNA sequence: TGTGCCAGCAGTGCCACCCCCTCAGGGATCGGTGGCTACACCTTC. Translated, it gives CASSATPSGIGGYTF.

This clone occurred many times. Since a much larger clone is just one base distant, this may be a read error. The rearrangement links TRBV5-6 to TRBJ1-2; D remains unclear. The CDR3 loop spans 14 amino acids. Germline CDR1 reads SGHDT; CDR2 reads YYEEEE. CDR3 amino acids: CVSSLVGKRYGYTF. DNA of the CDR3: TGTGTCAGCAGCTTAGTGGGGAAACGCTATGGCTACACCTTC.

This clone was seen at least ten times. This chain uses TRBV20-1 with TRBJ2-2; D unresolved. The length of the CDR3 is 14 residues. Trimming stripped 0 bases from V and 8 bases from J, with 13 bases between. The germline gives CDR1 DFQATT, CDR2 SNEGSKA (reference sequence). The CDR3 sequence is CSARDLKGPGELFF. The CDR3 DNA reads TGCAGTGCTAGAGATTTAAAGGGTCCAGGGGAGCTGTTTTTT.

This clone is judged medium-sized (0.01 to 0.1%). This chain uses TRBV15 with TRBJ2-3; 8 bases map to TRBD1. V shed 2 bases and J 4 bases; nucleotides not matched to a gene: 5. Germline V gene lookup returns CDR1 LNHNV and CDR2 YYDKDF (reference sequence). This CDR3 comprises 15 residues. This CDR3 is CATSRSQGASDTQYF. The CDR3 DNA sequence: TGTGCCACCAGCAGATCTCAGGGGGCGTCAGATACGCAGTATTTT.

This clone was recorded many times. The V call is TRBV28, the J call TRBJ2-5; no firm D call. Germline lookup yields CDR1 MDHEN and CDR2 SYDVKM. This CDR3 has 15 amino acids. Trimming pared 5 bases from V and 0 bases from J, leaving 13 bases between. Here the CDR3 reads CASSRAISYQETQYF. CDR3 sequence (DNA): TGTGCCAGCAGTCGGGCCATCTCGTACCAAGAGACCCAGTACTTC.